Reported below is one T cell receptor (beta chain). This clonotype was detected only a few times. Its antigen remains unidentified. No qualities accompany the bases; no much larger clone lies one base away. Every donor in the study was a healthy Caucasian. Three pairs of female monozygotic twins, all aged roughly 18 to 29 years, were included in the twin cohort. Miltenyi CD45RO+ enrichment and human naive T-cell isolation kits were used to isolate memory (CD45RO+) and naive T cells from PBMC. This sample stems from a study of identical twins listed by TCRdb under 2016. In terms of the full investigation: The study deep-sequenced TCR alpha and beta repertoires from monozygotic twins, unrelated adults of various ages and cord blood to test whether fetal clonotypes persist. To rule out contamination, the twin experiments were replicated at different times with different library preparation protocols.

Here is what the overall study found, with its caveats: Invariant T cells such as MAIT and iNKT could partly confound zero-insertion analyses, though diverse VJ usage argued against this for most clonotypes. Compared with coincidental sharing between unrelated individuals, out-of-frame TCR alpha sequences shared between twins had an excess of sequences with low generation probability. Out-of-frame TCR alpha sharing in monozygotic twins was systematically underestimated by recombination models, whereas sharing between unrelated individuals was in agreement with the recombination models. Fewer insertions were carried by abundant cord blood beta clonotypes, a similar but weaker trend appeared in young adult naive repertoires, and no such trend appeared in memory repertoires. Excess twin sharing in beta out-of-frame sequences was weaker because fewer shared sequences lowered the signal-to-noise ratio. Because the same donors could not be followed over many years, conclusions were based on cross-sectional statistical analysis.

Library creation used 5' RACE. The sequencer listed for this sample is Illumina HiSeq 2000. Template switching added a universal primer binding site, and the final cDNA carried a unique molecular identifier that allowed TCR cDNA molecules to be counted accurately. Specific primers in the conserved constant-segment region were used to synthesize first-strand cDNA for TCR alpha and beta chains. To control for contamination, each cDNA library was double barcoded with a SMART-Mk sample barcode plus Illumina barcodes. TruSeq adapter sequences, together with Illumina sample barcodes, were added in two successive PCR steps. Sequencing of the TCR alpha and beta cDNA libraries was done on the Illumina HiSeq platform using custom primers. Concerning the study's data processing: MiGEC was used to process raw reads and extract unique molecular identifiers, and MiXCR was used to find CDR3 positions. For each individual, recombination models were inferred using an EM algorithm with the repgenHMM and IGoR tools. The analysis of shared clonotypes was done with the tcR package in R, with sharing normalized by the product of cloneset sizes. To study raw recombination without the effects of thymic and clonal selection, out-of-frame nonproductive sequences were analyzed. TCRdb trimmed public reads at Q25 via fastp, called clones via MiXCR and kept in-frame beta chains. Duplicate CDR3 protein sequences are folded into a single record with the most common DNA and genes. The V and J calls here are based on TCRdb, not the publication. For this sample the table gives 200,000 to 250,000 distinct CDR3 sequences, of which 7.5% were detected only once. Around 2.1% of the sample lies in the top ten.

For CDR1 and CDR2, the germline V gene lists MNHEY and SVGAGI. The cysteine opens and the phenylalanine closes a CDR3 of 17 amino acids. Only the CDR3 DNA stays, 51 bases, in frame from base 1. Trimming removed 5 bases from V and 1 base from J; the gene matches leave 11 bases unexplained. The same data also went into a second study, on yellow fever vaccine responses in identical twins. That second report states: The authors reported that the T cell response to vaccination in identical twins appeared partly convergent and partly personalized. In identical twins, the study followed T cell clones that responded to the vaccine with precision.

The chain uses TRBV6-5 and TRBJ2-7, and 10 bases in between align with TRBD1. The TCR originated in a woman aged 18-29 years in good health. What was sequenced was memory (CD45RO+) T cells sorted from blood. The cell subset or site label of this sample denotes: CD45RO+ enriched T cells. In nucleotides, the sequence is TGTGCCAGCAGTCCCTCGGACAGGGGGAAACATTCCTACGAGCAGTACTTC. Translation gives CASSPSDRGKHSYEQYF.